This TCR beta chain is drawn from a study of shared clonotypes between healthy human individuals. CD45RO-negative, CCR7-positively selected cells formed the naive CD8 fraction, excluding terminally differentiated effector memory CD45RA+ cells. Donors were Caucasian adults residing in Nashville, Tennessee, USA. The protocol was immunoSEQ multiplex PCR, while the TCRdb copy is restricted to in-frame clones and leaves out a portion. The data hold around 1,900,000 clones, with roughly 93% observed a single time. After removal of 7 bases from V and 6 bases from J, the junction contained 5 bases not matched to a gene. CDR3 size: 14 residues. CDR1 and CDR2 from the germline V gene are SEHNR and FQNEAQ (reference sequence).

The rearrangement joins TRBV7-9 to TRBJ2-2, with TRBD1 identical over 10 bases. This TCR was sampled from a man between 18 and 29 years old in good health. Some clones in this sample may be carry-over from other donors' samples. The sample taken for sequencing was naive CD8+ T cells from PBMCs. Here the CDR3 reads CASTGTGESGELFF. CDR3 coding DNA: TGTGCCAGCACCGGGACAGGGGAATCCGGGGAGCTGTTTTTT.